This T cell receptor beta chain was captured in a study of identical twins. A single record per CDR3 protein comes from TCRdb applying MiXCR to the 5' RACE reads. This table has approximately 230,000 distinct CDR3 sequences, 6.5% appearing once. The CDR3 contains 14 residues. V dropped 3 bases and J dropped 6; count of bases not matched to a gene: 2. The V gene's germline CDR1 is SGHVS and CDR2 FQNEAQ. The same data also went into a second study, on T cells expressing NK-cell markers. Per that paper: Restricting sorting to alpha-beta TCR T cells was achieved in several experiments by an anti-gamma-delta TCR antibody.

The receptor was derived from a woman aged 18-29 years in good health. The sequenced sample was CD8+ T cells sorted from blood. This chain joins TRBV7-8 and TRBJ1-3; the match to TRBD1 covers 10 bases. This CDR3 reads CASSLDRGSNTIYF. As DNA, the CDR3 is TGTGCCAGCAGCTTGGACAGGGGGTCAAACACCATATATTTT.